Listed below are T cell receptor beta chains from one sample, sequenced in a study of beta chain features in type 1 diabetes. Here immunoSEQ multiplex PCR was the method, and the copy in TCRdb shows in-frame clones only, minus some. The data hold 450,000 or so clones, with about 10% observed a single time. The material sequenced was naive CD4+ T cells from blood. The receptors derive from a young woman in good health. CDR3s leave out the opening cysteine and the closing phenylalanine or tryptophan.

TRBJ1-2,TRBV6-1,ASSEAGTYPGSAYGYT
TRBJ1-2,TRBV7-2,ASSLAGAGSGYT
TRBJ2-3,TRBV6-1,ASSAAGTNTQY
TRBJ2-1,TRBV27,ASSLTGNSYNEQF
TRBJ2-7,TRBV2,ASSNGRAAYEQY
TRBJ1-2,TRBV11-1,ASSLSSYGYT
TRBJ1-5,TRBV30,AWSGTGNNQPQH
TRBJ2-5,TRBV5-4,ASSPVGGEETQY
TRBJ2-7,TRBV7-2,ASSPNSYEQY
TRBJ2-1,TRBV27,ASRTYRGGPYNEQF
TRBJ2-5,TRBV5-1,ASSIYTEETQY
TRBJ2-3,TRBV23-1,ASSHPPTEAQY
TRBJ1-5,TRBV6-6,ASGTGLNQPQH
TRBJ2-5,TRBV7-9,ASSSTGGVETQY
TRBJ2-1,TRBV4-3,ASSTRPLNEQF
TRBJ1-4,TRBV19,ASSIPLGGLF
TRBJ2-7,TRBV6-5,ASSYSTSGSEQY
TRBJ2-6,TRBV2,ASSDLQGANVLT
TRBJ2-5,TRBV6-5,ASSYSVLRETQY
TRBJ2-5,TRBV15,ATRSSGRAETQY
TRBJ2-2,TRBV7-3,ASSLSGNTGELF
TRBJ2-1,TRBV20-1,SASPYNEQF
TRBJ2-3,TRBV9,ASSVVSGGPTDTQY
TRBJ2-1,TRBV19,ASSSYREGEQF
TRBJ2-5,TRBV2,ASSREQETQY
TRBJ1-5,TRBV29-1,SVLDRGNQPQH